The rows below give T cell receptor beta chains drawn from one sample of a study of T-cell reconstitution after alpha-beta-depleted transplantation in children. MiXCR, run by TCRdb on the PCR reads, gives a single entry per CDR3 protein. Of some 550,000 distinct CDR3 sequences in the sample, 23% are singletons; the top ten hold approximately 14%. The material sequenced was PBMCs, mostly from graft donor cells, taken 360 days after TCRalphabeta/CD19-depleted stem cell transplant. The receptors originated from a boy under two years old who had a stem cell transplant for acute myeloid leukemia, so the T cells may come from the graft donor. CDR3s include the opening cysteine and the closing phenylalanine or tryptophan. Each record gives: V gene, J gene, CDR3 protein.

v_call: TRBV29-1
j_call: TRBJ1-3
cdr3_aa: CSSAGSGNTIYF

v_call: TRBV7-9
j_call: TRBJ1-6
cdr3_aa: CASIGTEAGPLHF

v_call: TRBV9
j_call: TRBJ2-2
cdr3_aa: CASSGGQGWAGELFF

v_call: TRBV12-3/TRBV12-4
j_call: TRBJ1-2
cdr3_aa: CASSYYYGYTF

v_call: TRBV5-1
j_call: TRBJ2-2
cdr3_aa: CASSTTGNTGELFF

v_call: TRBV30
j_call: TRBJ2-7
cdr3_aa: CAWSRDTSYEQYF

v_call: TRBV5-1
j_call: TRBJ2-5
cdr3_aa: CASNSGRVGETQYF

v_call: TRBV6-2/TRBV6-3
j_call: TRBJ2-1
cdr3_aa: CASSYVPPRGSSIVGGYNEQFF

v_call: TRBV7-3
j_call: TRBJ1-1
cdr3_aa: CASSSSAGGEAFF

v_call: TRBV4-2
j_call: TRBJ1-4
cdr3_aa: CASSQGRGQYATNEKLFF

v_call: TRBV29-1
j_call: TRBJ1-2
cdr3_aa: CSVDPPDGNYGYTF

v_call: TRBV7-3
j_call: TRBJ2-6
cdr3_aa: CASSLLSVQVGANVLTF

v_call: TRBV12-3/TRBV12-4
j_call: TRBJ2-2
cdr3_aa: CASEQANTGELFF

v_call: TRBV27
j_call: TRBJ1-2
cdr3_aa: CASSFRRDRTYYGYTF

v_call: TRBV21-1
j_call: TRBJ2-2
cdr3_aa: CASSNPGTPRGSGELFF

v_call: TRBV6-5
j_call: TRBJ2-7
cdr3_aa: CASSYSIEGRSYEQYF

v_call: TRBV7-3
j_call: TRBJ2-1
cdr3_aa: CASSFSQSYNEQFF

v_call: TRBV7-2
j_call: TRBJ2-5
cdr3_aa: CASSLVPGTATPKDF

v_call: TRBV14
j_call: TRBJ2-1
cdr3_aa: CASSQLRDRAWNEQFF

v_call: TRBV6-2/TRBV6-3
j_call: TRBJ2-7
cdr3_aa: CATSTRDGASYEQYF

v_call: TRBV29-1
j_call: TRBJ2-2
cdr3_aa: CSVAETGAGELFF

v_call: TRBV29-1
j_call: TRBJ1-1
cdr3_aa: CSVLQVEAFF

v_call: TRBV28
j_call: TRBJ1-1
cdr3_aa: CASREVMNTEAFF

v_call: TRBV7-2
j_call: TRBJ2-5
cdr3_aa: CASSLVGGGARETQYF

v_call: TRBV28
j_call: TRBJ2-1
cdr3_aa: CASSWSGAHNEQFF

v_call: TRBV20-1
j_call: TRBJ2-2
cdr3_aa: CSARVGDFHTGELFF

v_call: TRBV6-2/TRBV6-3
j_call: TRBJ2-7
cdr3_aa: CASRLAGSSYEQYF

v_call: TRBV5-1
j_call: TRBJ2-3
cdr3_aa: CASSFHSAGGPDTQYF